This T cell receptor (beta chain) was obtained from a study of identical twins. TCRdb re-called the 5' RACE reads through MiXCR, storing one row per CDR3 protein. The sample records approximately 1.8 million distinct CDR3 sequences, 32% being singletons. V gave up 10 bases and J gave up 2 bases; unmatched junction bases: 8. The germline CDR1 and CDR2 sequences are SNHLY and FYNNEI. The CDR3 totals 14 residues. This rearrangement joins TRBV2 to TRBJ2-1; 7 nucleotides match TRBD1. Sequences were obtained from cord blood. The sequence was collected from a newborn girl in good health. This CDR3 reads CATVRDSTYNEQFF. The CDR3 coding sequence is TGTGCCACAGTCCGGGACAGCACCTACAATGAGCAGTTCTTC.